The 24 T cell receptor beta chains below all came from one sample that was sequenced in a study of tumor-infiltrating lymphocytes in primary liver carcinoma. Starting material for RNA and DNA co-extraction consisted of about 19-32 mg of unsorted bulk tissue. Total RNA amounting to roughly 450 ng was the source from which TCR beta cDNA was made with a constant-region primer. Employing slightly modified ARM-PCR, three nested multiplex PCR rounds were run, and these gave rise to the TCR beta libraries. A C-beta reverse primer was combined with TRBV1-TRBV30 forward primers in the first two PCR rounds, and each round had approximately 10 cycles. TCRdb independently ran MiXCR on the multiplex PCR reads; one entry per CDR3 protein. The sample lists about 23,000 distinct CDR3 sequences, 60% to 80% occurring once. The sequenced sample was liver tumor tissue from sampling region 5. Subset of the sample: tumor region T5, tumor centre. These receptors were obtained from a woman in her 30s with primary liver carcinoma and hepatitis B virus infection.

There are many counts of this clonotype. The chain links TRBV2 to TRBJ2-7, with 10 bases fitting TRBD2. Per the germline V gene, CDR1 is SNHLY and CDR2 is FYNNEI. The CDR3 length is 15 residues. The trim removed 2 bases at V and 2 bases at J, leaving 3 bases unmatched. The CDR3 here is CASSETGLAAYEQYF. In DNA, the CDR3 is TGTGCCAGCAGTGAAACCGGACTAGCGGCCTACGAGCAGTACTTC.

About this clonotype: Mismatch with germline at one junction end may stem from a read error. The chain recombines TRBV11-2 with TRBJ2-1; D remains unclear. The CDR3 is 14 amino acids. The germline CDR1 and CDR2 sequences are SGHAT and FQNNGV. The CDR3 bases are TGTGCCAGCAGGTCCTTTTATGGGTCCAATGAACAGTTCTTC. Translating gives CASRSFYGSNEQFF.

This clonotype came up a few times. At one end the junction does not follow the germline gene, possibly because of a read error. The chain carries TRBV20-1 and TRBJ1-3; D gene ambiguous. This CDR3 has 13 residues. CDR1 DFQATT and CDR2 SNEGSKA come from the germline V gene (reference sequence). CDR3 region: CSVRQGGGNTIYF. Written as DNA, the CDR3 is TGCAGTGTTAGACAAGGAGGGGGAAACACCATATATTTT.

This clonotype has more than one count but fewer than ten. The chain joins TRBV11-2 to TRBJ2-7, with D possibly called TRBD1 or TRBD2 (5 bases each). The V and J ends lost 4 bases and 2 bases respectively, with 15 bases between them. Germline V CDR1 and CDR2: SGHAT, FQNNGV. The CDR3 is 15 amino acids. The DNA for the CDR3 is TGTGCCAGCAGCTCTCCTGGGACGGGTACCTACGAGCAGTACTTC. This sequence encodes CASSSPGTGTYEQYF.

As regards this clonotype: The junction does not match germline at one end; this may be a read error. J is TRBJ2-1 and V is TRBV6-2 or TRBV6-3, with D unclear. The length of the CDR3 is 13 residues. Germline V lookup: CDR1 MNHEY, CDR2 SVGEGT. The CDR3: CANSYTRNNERFF. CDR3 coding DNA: TGCGCCAACAGTTACACCCGCAACAATGAGCGGTTCTTC.

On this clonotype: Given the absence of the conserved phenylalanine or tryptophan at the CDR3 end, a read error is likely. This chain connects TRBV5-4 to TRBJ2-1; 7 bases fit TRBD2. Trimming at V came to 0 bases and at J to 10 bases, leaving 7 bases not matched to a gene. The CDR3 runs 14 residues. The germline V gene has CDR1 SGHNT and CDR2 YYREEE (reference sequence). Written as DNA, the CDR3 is TGTGCCAGCAGCTTGGTCGGGGGGAATAAAGAGCAGTTCTTA. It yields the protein CASSLVGGNKEQFL.

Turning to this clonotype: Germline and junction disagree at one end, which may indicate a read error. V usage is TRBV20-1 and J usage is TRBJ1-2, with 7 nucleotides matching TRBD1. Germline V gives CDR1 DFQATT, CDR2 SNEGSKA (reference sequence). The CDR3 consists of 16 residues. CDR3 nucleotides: TGCTGTGCTAGAGATTTGGACAGGAAAATTAACTATGGCTACACCTTC. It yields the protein CCARDLDRKINYGYTF.

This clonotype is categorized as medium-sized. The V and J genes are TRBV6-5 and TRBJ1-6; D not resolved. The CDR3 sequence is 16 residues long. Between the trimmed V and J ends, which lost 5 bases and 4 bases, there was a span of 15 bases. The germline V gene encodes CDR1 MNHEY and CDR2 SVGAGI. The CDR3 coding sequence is TGTGCCAGCAGTAAACAGTCTGCCATATATAATTCACCCCTCCACTTT. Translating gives CASSKQSAIYNSPLHF.

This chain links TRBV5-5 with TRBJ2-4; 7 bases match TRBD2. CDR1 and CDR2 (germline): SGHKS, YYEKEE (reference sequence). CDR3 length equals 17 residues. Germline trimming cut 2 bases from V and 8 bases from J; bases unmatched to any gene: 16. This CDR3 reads CASSLVGVREGSDIQYF. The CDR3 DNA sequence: TGTGCCAGCAGCTTAGTGGGAGTGAGGGAGGGCTCGGACATTCAGTACTTC. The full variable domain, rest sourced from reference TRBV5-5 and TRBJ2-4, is DAGVTQSPTHLIKTRGQQVTLRCSPISGHKSVSWYQQVLGQGPQFIFQYYEKEERGRGNFPDRFSARQFPNYSSELNVNALLLGDSALYLCASSLVGVREGSDIQYFGAGTRLSVL.

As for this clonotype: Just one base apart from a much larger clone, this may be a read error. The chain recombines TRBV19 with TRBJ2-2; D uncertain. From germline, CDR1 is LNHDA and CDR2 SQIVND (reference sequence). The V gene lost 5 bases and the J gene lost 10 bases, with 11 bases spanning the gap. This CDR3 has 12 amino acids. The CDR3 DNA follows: TGTGCCAGTAGTTTCACGTCGGAGGAGCTGTTTTTT. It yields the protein CASSFTSEELFF.

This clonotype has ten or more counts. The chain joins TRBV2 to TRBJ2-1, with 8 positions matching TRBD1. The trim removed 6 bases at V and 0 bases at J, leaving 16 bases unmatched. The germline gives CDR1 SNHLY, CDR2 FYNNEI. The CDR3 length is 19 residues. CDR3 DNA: TGTGCCAGCAGCCGCCGGGACAGGAGAACCTCTAGCTCCTACAATGAGCAGTTCTTC. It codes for CASSRRDRRTSSSYNEQFF. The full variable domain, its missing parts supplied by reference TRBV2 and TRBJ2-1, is EPEVTQTPSHQVTQMGQEVILRCVPISNHLYFYWYRQILGQKVEFLVSFYNNEISEKSEIFDDQFSVERPDGSNFTLKIRSTKLEDSAMYFCASSRRDRRTSSSYNEQFFGPGTRLTVL.

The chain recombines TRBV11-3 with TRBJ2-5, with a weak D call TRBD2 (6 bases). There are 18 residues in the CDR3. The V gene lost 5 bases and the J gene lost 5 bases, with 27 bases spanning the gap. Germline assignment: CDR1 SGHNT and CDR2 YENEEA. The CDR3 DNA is TGTGCCAGCAGCCCGGGGGATTTTGGCCAGGGTGTGCAGGAGACCCAGTACTTC. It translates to CASSPGDFGQGVQETQYF.

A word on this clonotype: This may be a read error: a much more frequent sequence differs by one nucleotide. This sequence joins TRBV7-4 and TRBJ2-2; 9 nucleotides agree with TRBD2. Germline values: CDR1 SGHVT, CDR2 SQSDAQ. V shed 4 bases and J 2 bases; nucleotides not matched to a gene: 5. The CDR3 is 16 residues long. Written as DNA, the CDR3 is TGTGCCAGCAGCTCCCCGACTAGCGGTAACACCGGGGAGCTGTTTTTT. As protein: CASSSPTSGNTGELFF. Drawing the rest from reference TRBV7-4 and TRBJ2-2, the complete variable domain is GAGVSQSPRYKVAKRGRDVALRCDSISGHVTLYWYRQTLGQGSEVLTYSQSDAQRDKSGRPSGRFSAERPERSVSTLKIQRTEQGDSAVYLCASSSPTSGNTGELFFGEGSRLTVL.

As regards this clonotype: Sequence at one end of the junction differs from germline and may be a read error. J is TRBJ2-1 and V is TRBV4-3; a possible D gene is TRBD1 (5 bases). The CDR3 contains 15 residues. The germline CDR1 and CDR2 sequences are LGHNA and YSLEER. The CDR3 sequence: CVSSLEAGQSYEQSF. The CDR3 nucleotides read TGCGTCAGCAGCCTAGAGGCAGGGCAAAGCTATGAGCAGTCCTTC.

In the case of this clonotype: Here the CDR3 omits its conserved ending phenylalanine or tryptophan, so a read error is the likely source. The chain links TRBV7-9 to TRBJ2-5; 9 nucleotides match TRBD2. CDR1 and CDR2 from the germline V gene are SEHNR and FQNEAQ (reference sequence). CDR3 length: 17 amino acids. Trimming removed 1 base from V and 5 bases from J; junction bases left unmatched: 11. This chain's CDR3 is CASSLGGRAGGSETQYI. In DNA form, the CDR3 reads TGTGCCAGCAGCTTAGGGGGGCGAGCGGGAGGTTCTGAGACCCAGTACATC.

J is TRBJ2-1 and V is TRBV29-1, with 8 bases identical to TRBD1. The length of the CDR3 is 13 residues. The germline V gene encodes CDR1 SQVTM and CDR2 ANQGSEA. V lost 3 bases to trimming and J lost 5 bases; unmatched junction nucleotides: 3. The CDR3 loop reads CSVEGDRNNEQFF. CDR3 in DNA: TGCAGCGTTGAGGGGGACAGGAACAATGAGCAGTTCTTC.

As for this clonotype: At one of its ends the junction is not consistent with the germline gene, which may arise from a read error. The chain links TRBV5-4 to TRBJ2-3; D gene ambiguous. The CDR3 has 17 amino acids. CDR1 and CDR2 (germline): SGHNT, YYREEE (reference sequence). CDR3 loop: CDSRVDGRPPPTDTQYF. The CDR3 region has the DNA TGTGACAGCAGAGTAGACGGACGCCCTCCACCCACAGATACGCAGTATTTT.

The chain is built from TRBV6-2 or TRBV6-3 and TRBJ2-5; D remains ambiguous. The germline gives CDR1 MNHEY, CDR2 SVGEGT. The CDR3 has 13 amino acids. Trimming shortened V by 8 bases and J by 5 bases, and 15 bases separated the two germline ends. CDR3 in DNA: TGTGCCAGCCGGTTAGTCCTGCAGGAGACCCAGTACTTC. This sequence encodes CASRLVLQETQYF.

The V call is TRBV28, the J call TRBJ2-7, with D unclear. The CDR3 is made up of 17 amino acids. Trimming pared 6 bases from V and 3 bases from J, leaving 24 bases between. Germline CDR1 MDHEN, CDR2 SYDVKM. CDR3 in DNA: TGTGCCAGCAGCCTCCCTTTGTACGGATGGCACTTCTACGAGCAGTACTTC. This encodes CASSLPLYGWHFYEQYF.

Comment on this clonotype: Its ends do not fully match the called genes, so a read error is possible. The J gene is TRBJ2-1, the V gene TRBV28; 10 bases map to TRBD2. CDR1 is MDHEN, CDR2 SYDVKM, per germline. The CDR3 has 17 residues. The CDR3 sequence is CASSTRTSGRGYNVQFF. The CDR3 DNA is TGTGCCAGCAGTACACGGACCAGCGGGAGGGGGTACAATGTGCAGTTCTTC.

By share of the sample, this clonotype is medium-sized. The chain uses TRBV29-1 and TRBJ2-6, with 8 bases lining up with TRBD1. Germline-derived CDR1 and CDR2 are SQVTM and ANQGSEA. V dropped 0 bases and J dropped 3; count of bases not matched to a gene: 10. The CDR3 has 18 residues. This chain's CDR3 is CSVEDQRQGAGGANVLTF. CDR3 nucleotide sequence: TGCAGCGTTGAAGATCAACGTCAGGGGGCAGGTGGGGCCAACGTCCTGACTTTC.

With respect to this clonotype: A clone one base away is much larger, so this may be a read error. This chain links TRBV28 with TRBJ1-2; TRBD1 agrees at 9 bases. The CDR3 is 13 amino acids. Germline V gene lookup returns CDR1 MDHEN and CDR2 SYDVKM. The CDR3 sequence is CASSIDRGDGHTF. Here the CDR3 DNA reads TGTGCCAGCAGTATAGACAGGGGGGATGGCCACACCTTC.

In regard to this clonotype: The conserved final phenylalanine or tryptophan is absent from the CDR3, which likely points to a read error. CDR3 coding DNA: TGTGCCAGCAGTATAGACGGGAACAATGAGCAGTTCTCC. The encoded protein is CASSIDGNNEQFS. The J gene is TRBJ2-1, the V gene TRBV11-3; D is perhaps TRBD2 (5 bases). The CDR3 extends over 13 amino acids. Germline values: CDR1 SGHNT, CDR2 YENEEA. Trimming took off 6 bases at V and 5 bases at J, with 11 bases between the two ends.

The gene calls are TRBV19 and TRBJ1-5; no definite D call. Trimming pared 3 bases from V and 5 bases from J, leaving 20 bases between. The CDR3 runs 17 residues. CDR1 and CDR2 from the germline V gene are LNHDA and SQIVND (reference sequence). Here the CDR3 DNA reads TGTGCCAGTAGTATTAATAGGGAACAAGGGCAGGATCAGCCCCAGCATTTT. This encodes CASSINREQGQDQPQHF.